This entry lists 18 T cell receptor beta chains sequenced from one sample in a study of blood T cell repertoires in COVID-19. Some clones are missing from TCRdb's copy, which holds only in-frame ones; the method was immunoSEQ multiplex PCR. The profile shows approximately 440,000 clones, roughly 91% of them singletons. Sequencing was done on a sample of PBMCs or T cells enriched from blood (not recorded which). The receptor source for this set is a young man who had recovered from COVID-19.

The chain joins TRBV6-5 to TRBJ1-2, with 9 bases fitting TRBD1. Germline CDR1 and CDR2: MNHEY and SVGAGI. The CDR3 loop spans 15 amino acids. V dropped 8 bases and J dropped 4; count of bases not matched to a gene: 11. The CDR3 DNA is TGTGCCAGCGGAACCGGGACAGGGCACCTCTATGGCTACACCTTC. Translating gives CASGTGTGHLYGYTF.

J is TRBJ1-1 and V is TRBV27; possibly TRBD1 for D (5 bases). Germline V gene lookup returns CDR1 MNHEY and CDR2 SMNVEV (reference sequence). This CDR3 spans 16 amino acids. Deletions cut 5 bases from V and 2 bases from J, with 18 bases between. CDR3 DNA sequence: TGTGCCAGCAGTCTAAACTCGGGGGGTTTCAACACTGAAGCTTTCTTT. It is translated as CASSLNSGGFNTEAFF.

The genes are TRBV7-2 and TRBJ1-1, with D perhaps matching TRBD1 (6 bases). The V and J ends lost 5 bases and 1 base respectively, with 14 bases between them. This CDR3 contains 15 residues. Germline-derived CDR1 and CDR2 are SGHTA and FQGNSA. The CDR3 DNA sequence: TGTGCCAGCAGCCGGGGGGGGCTACGGAACACTGAAGCTTTCTTT. Translation: CASSRGGLRNTEAFF.

The chain couples TRBV6-2 or TRBV6-3 to TRBJ2-3, with no clear D. Germline values: CDR1 MNHEY, CDR2 SVGEGT. V lost 1 base, J lost 1 base, and 3 bases lay in between. The CDR3 contains 13 residues. The CDR3 region is CASSYFGTDTQYF. In nucleotides, the CDR3 is TGTGCCAGCAGTTACTTCGGCACAGATACGCAGTATTTT.

CDR3 protein: CASSAGSSYNEQFF. DNA of the CDR3: TGCGCCAGCAGTGCGGGCAGCTCCTACAATGAGCAGTTCTTC. The chain couples TRBV5-1 to TRBJ2-1; a possible D gene is TRBD2 (5 bases). V dropped 5 bases and J dropped 0 bases, with 9 bases sitting between them. This CDR3 has 14 residues. Germline V lookup: CDR1 SGHRS, CDR2 YFSETQ.

This rearrangement joins TRBV9 to TRBJ2-7, with TRBD1 identical over 10 bases. The germline V gene has CDR1 SGDLS and CDR2 YYNGEE. J lost 1 base, V lost 7 bases, and 5 bases had no gene match. This CDR3 region has 14 residues. CDR3 DNA sequence: TGTGCCAGCGCGGGGGGACAGGGGTCCTACGAGCAGTACTTC. Translation gives CASAGGQGSYEQYF.

The chain links TRBV7-2 to TRBJ2-5; 8 bases agree with TRBD2. The CDR3 totals 17 residues. Per the germline V gene, CDR1 is SGHTA and CDR2 is FQGNSA. V lost 2 bases and J lost 2; bases outside the gene matches: 10. Written as DNA, the CDR3 is TGTGCCAGCAGCTTATACCACAGGCGGGGGGTACAAGAGACCCAGTACTTC. Its translation: CASSLYHRRGVQETQYF.

V and J are TRBV28 and TRBJ1-5; D is ambiguous. Germline V lookup: CDR1 MDHEN, CDR2 SYDVKM. The CDR3 has 14 residues. With 6 bases removed from V and 0 bases from J, the gap between germline ends came to 9 bases. CDR3 nucleotides: TGTGCCAGCAGGACATCAATTAGCAATCAGCCCCAGCATTTT. Protein sequence: CASRTSISNQPQHF.

This clone was picked up one time. The chain uses TRBV5-1 and TRBJ1-1; maybe TRBD1 (5 bases). Per the germline V gene, CDR1 is SGHRS and CDR2 is YFSETQ. This CDR3 has 15 amino acids. With 5 bases removed from V and 1 base from J, the gap between germline ends came to 15 bases. CDR3 bases: TGCGCCAGCAGGGGGCAGGTAACAGGGAACACTGAAGCTTTCTTT. This gives the protein CASRGQVTGNTEAFF.

This chain joins TRBV11-2 and TRBJ2-7; 12 nucleotides align to TRBD2. Germline CDR1 reads SGHAT; CDR2 reads FQNNGV. This CDR3 is 19 amino acids long. V dropped 3 bases and J dropped 3; count of bases not matched to a gene: 15. The DNA for the CDR3 is TGTGCCAGCAGCTTCCCGATAACACCGACTAGCGGGGGACTCTACGAGCAGTACTTC. Protein sequence: CASSFPITPTSGGLYEQYF.

This clone appeared a single time. The V call is TRBV11-3, the J call TRBJ1-6, with D possibly being TRBD1 (6 bases). The CDR3 covers 18 residues. Germline CDR1 and CDR2: SGHNT and YENEEA. The V end was cut by 0 bases, the J end by 7 bases, with 19 bases between. The CDR3 sequence: CASSLEGLYRDVNSPLHF. CDR3 DNA: TGTGCCAGCAGCTTAGAAGGTCTTTACAGGGACGTGAATTCACCCCTCCACTTT.

The rearrangement uses TRBV2 and TRBJ1-1, with TRBD1 as a possible D gene (5 bases). Germline values: CDR1 SNHLY, CDR2 FYNNEI. The CDR3 covers 12 residues. Trimming took off 8 bases at V and 2 bases at J, with 9 bases between the two ends. The CDR3 loop reads CASAGTNTEAFF. The DNA for the CDR3 is TGTGCCAGCGCGGGGACCAACACTGAAGCTTTCTTT.

The chain joins TRBV7-9 to TRBJ1-5, with TRBD1 matching over 7 bases. CDR1 is SEHNR and CDR2 is FQNEAQ in the germline V gene (reference sequence). The CDR3 contains 15 residues. V lost 4 bases, J lost 7 bases, and 10 bases stayed unmatched. The CDR3 here is CASSSDRDPDQPQHF. CDR3 bases: TGTGCCAGCAGCTCCGACAGGGATCCGGACCAGCCCCAGCATTTT.

The rearrangement joins TRBV11-2 to TRBJ2-1, with TRBD2 matching 11 bases. The CDR3 contains 15 residues. Per germline, CDR1 SGHAT and CDR2 FQNNGV. The V segment lost 4 bases and the J segment 4 bases; nucleotides outside the gene matches: 3. The CDR3 DNA sequence: TGTGCCAGCAGCTCTAGCGGGAGGCCGTACAATGAGCAGTTCTTC. As protein: CASSSSGRPYNEQFF.

The chain links TRBV5-1 to TRBJ1-6; D may be TRBD1 (6 bases). CDR3 length equals 14 residues. V lost 4 bases, J lost 7 bases, and 12 bases lay in between. Germline V CDR1 and CDR2: SGHRS, YFSETQ. The CDR3 DNA is TGCGCCAGCAGCCATGGACAGTTGAATTCACCCCTCCACTTT. Translating gives CASSHGQLNSPLHF.

The chain uses TRBV14 and TRBJ2-3, with 11 positions matching TRBD2. The CDR3 totals 15 residues. Per the germline V gene, CDR1 is SGHDN and CDR2 is FVKESK. After removal of 3 bases from V and 5 bases from J, the junction contained 4 bases not matched to a gene. The CDR3 spells CASSQLAGGGDTQYF. The CDR3 nucleotides read TGTGCCAGCAGCCAGCTAGCGGGAGGAGGAGATACGCAGTATTTT.

The chain combines TRBV5-1 with TRBJ1-6; possible D gene TRBD1, 6 bases. This CDR3 has 14 residues. The ends were cut back, 3 bases at V and 7 bases at J, with 11 bases in the middle. Germline V CDR1 and CDR2: SGHRS, YFSETQ. The CDR3 is CASSWARGNSPLHF. The CDR3, as DNA: TGCGCCAGCAGCTGGGCGAGGGGGAATTCACCCCTCCACTTT.

This clone was counted a few times. The CDR3 sequence is CASSIGQGSSPLHF. Written as DNA, the CDR3 is TGTGCCAGTAGTATAGGCCAGGGATCGTCACCCCTCCACTTT. V is TRBV19 and J is TRBJ1-6; perhaps TRBD1 as D (5 bases). From germline, CDR1 is LNHDA and CDR2 SQIVND (reference sequence). The CDR3 totals 14 residues. The V and J ends lost 1 base and 10 bases respectively, with 11 bases between them.